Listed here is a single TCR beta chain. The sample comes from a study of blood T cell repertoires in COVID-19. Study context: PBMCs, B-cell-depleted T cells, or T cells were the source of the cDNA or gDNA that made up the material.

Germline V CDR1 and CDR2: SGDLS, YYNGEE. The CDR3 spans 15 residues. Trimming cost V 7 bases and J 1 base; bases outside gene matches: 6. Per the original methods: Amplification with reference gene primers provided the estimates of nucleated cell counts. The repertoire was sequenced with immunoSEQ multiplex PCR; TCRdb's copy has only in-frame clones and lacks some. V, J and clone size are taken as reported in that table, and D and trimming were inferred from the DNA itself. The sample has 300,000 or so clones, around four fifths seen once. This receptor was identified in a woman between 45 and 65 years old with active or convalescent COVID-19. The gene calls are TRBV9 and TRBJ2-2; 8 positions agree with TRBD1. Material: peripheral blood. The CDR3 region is CASSPGGLNTGELFF. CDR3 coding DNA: TGTGCCAGCTCTCCAGGGGGCTTGAACACCGGGGAGCTGTTTTTT.